The sequence of this TCR beta chain was determined in a study of blood T cell repertoires in COVID-19 (dated by TCRdb to 2020 to 2022). As for the study more broadly: Collaborator samples came from the United States, Italy and Spain and covered acute and convalescent phases of COVID-19. The prospective study material was composed of cDNA or gDNA derived from T cells, B-cell-depleted T cells, or PBMCs. Where available, HLA class I and class II types were obtained from metadata supplied by the sample provider rather than from assay-based typing. Samples came from the ongoing ImmuneRACE study (first 160 participants) plus 1,254 subjects from 6 global collaborators. Deeply sampled blood TCRbeta repertoires from subjects exposed to, actively infected with, or recovered from COVID-19 were included in the dataset. The repertoires were released in a freely available public database intended as a resource for research on the immune response to SARS-CoV-2. Nearly every sample came with metadata listing a de-identified subject ID, COVID-19 status, age in years and sex.

Collaborating institutions collected whole blood in K2EDTA tubes following their own protocols. For TCRbeta analysis, collaborator samples were shipped as frozen whole blood, as isolated PBMCs, or as DNA extracted from either sample type. TCRbeta CDR3 regions were amplified from genomic DNA by means of the immunoSEQ Assay, a bias-controlled multiplex PCR. Concerning the study's data processing: The number of nucleated cells in each sample was estimated by amplification of reference gene primers within the assay. Sequence reads were collapsed and filtered to measure the absolute abundance of every unique TCRbeta CDR3 rearrangement. Productive Simpson clonality was computed per sample as the square root of Simpson's diversity index over productive rearrangements. TCRdb obtained this table from immuneACCESS and retained in-frame rearrangements with V and J assigned. These tables miss some clones; where compared with another copy, unresolved V genes account for less than half of the shortfall, and the remainder is unexplained. V, J and clone size derive from that table, while D and trimming were established from the DNA sequence. Across this sample there are 110,000 or so clones, with around 80% seen only once. The ten largest account for roughly 5.6% of the sample.

Comments on this clone: The antigen this receptor binds is unknown. Base qualities are not at hand, and no much larger clone is one base apart.

Overall study results and their limits: The quantity of clinical and demographic metadata differed by source and by participant and was supplied without curation.

The specimen sequenced was peripheral blood. This receptor was identified in a man between 65 and 80 years old with acute or convalescent COVID-19.

At the DNA level, the sequence is TGTGCCACCAGTGATCCGAAGGGTGATAGCGGGAGCACAGATACGCAGTATTTT. This encodes CATSDPKGDSGSTDTQYF. The chain links TRBV24-1 with TRBJ2-3; 7 central bases correspond to TRBD2. The CDR3 goes from the cysteine to the phenylalanine over 18 residues. The read is trimmed to its CDR3 DNA, 54 bases read in frame from base 1. From the germline V gene, CDR1 is KGHDR and CDR2 is SFDVKD. Trimming removed 3 bases from V and 0 bases from J; the gene matches leave 11 bases unexplained.